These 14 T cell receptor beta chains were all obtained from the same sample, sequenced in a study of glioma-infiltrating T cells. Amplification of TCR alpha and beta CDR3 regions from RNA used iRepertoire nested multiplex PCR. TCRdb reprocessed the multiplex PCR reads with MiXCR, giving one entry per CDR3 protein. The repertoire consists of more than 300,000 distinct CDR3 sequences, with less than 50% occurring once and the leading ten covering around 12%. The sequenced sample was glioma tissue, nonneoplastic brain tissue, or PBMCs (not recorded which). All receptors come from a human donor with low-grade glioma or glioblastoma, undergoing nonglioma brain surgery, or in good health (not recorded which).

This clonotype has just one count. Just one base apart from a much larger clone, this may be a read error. CDR3 protein: CASTLSGVGNEQFF. DNA for the CDR3: TGTGCCAGCACCCTTAGCGGGGTGGGCAATGAGCAGTTCTTC. V gene TRBV27 combines with J gene TRBJ2-1; 8 bases align to TRBD2. The V and J ends lost 7 bases and 6 bases, in that order; junction bases with no gene match: 8. Germline CDR1 reads MNHEY; CDR2 reads SMNVEV (reference sequence). This CDR3 is built from 14 residues.

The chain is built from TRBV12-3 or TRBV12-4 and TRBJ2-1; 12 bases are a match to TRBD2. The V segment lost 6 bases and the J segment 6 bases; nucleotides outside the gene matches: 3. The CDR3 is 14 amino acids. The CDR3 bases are TGTGCCAGCAGGACTAGCGGGAGCCCCAATGAGCAGTTCTTC. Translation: CASRTSGSPNEQFF.

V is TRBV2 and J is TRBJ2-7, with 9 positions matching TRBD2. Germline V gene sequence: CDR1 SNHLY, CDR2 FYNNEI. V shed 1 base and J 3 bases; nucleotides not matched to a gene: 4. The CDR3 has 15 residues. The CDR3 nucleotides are TGTGCCAGCAGTGAAGGTCTAGCGGGACTCTACGAGCAGTACTTC. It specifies CASSEGLAGLYEQYF.

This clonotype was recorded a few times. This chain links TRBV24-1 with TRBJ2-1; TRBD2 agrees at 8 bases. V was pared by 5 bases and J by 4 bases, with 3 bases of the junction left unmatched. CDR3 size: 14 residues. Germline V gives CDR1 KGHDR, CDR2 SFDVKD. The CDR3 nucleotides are TGTGCCACCAGTGGTCCTAGCGGGTACAATGAGCAGTTCTTC. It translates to CATSGPSGYNEQFF.

As DNA, the CDR3 is TGTGCCTCCCGACTAGCGGGAGAGAATGAGCAGTTCTTC. It is translated as CASRLAGENEQFF. This chain uses TRBV6-6 with TRBJ2-1; 12 bases are a match to TRBD2. Germline V gene lookup returns CDR1 MNHNY and CDR2 SVGAGI (reference sequence). The CDR3 loop spans 13 amino acids. J gave up 7 bases and V 11 bases, and 6 bases lay outside the gene matches.

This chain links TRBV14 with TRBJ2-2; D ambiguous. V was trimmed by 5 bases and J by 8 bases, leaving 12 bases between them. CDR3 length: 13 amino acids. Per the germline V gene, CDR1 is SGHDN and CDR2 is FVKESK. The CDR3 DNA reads TGTGCCAGCAGCGCTCGCCTGCTAGGGGAGCTGTTTTTT. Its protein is CASSARLLGELFF.

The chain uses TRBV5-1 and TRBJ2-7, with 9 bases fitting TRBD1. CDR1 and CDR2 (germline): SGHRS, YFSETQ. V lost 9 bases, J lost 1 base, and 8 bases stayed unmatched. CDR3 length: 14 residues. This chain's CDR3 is CATSDGTGSYEQYF. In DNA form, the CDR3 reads TGCGCCACCTCCGACGGGACAGGGTCCTACGAGCAGTACTTC.

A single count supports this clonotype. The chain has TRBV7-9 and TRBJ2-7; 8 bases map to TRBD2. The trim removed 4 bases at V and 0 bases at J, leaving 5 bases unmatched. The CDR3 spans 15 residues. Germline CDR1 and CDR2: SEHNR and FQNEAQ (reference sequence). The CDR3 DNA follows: TGTGCCAGCAGCTATACTAGCGGAGGCTCCTACGAGCAGTACTTC. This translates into CASSYTSGGSYEQYF.

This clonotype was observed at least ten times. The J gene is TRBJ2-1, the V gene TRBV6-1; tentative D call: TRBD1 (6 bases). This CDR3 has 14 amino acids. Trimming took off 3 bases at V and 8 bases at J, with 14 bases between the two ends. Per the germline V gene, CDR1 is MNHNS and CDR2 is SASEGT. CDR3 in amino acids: CASSDGQGFYEQFF. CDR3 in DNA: TGTGCCAGCAGTGATGGCCAGGGGTTCTATGAGCAGTTCTTC.

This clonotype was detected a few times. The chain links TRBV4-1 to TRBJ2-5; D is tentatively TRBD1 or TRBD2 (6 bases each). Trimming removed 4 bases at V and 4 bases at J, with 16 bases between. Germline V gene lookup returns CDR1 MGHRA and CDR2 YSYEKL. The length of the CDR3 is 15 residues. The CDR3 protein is CASSPDPGGGETQYF. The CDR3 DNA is TGCGCCAGCAGCCCCGACCCCGGGGGCGGAGAGACCCAGTACTTC.

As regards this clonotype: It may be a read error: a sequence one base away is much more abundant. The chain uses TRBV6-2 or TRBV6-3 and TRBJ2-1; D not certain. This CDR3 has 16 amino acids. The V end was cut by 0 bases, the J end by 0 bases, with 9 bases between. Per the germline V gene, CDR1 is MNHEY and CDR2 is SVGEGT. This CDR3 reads CASSYSELTSYNEQFF. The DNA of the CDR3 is TGTGCCAGCAGTTACTCGGAACTAACCTCCTACAATGAGCAGTTCTTC.

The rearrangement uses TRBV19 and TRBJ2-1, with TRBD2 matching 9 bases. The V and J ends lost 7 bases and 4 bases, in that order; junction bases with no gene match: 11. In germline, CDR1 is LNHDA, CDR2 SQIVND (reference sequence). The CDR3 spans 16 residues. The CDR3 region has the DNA TGTGCCAGTAAACCCCCCGGGACTAGCAGATACAATGAGCAGTTCTTC. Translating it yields CASKPPGTSRYNEQFF.

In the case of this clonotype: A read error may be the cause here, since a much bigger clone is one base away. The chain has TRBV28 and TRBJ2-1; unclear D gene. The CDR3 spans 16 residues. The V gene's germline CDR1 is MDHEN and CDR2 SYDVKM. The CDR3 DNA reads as TGTGCCAGCAGTTTCGTAGGTTTTAGCTCCTACAATGAGCAGCTCTTC. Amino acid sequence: CASSFVGFSSYNEQLF.

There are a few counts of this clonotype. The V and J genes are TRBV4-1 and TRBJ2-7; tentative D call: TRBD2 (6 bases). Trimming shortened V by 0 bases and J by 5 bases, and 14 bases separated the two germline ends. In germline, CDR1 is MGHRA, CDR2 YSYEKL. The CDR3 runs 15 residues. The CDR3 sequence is CASSQDVTGVNEQYF. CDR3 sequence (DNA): TGCGCCAGCAGCCAAGATGTCACGGGAGTGAACGAGCAGTACTTC.